This T cell receptor beta chain is drawn from a study of blood T cell repertoires in COVID-19. As handled by the study authors: Nucleated cell number was recorded as an estimate derived from reference gene primer amplification. Using immunoSEQ multiplex PCR, the repertoire was profiled, and TCRdb retains in-frame clones only, with some absent. Clone size and the V and J calls come from that table; the DNA yielded D and trimming. The sample contains a few hundred thousand clones, 85% of which appear only once. The CDR3 has 14 amino acids. Germline CDR1 LNHDA, CDR2 SQIVND (reference sequence). V shed 5 bases and J shed 2 bases, with 12 bases lying between them.

The source of this sequence is a woman aged 18-29 years with acute or convalescent COVID-19. The sample was peripheral blood. This chain joins TRBV19 and TRBJ1-1; tentatively, D is TRBD1 (5 bases). This CDR3 is CASSRRGFNTEAFF. The CDR3 DNA follows: TGTGCCAGTAGTCGGAGGGGTTTTAACACTGAAGCTTTCTTT.